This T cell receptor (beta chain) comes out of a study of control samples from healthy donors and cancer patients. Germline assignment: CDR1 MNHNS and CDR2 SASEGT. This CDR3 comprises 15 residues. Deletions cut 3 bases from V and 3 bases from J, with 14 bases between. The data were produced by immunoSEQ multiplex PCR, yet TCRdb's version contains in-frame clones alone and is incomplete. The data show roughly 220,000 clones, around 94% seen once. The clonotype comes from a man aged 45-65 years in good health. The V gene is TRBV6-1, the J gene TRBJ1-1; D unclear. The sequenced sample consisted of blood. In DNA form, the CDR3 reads TGTGCCAGCAGTGACCTTATGCAGGCTGACACTGAAGCTTTCTTT. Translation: CASSDLMQADTEAFF.